The subject of this entry is one T cell receptor (beta chain). Its antigen is still unknown. Profiling relied on immunoSEQ multiplex PCR, and the TCRdb table lists in-frame clones only, not all of them. The sample includes thousands of clones, roughly 80% of them seen just once. This entry is derived from a study of PD-1 blockade in classical Hodgkin lymphoma. Notes on the study in general: CD4+ but not CD8+ TCR diversity rose significantly by C4D1. Relative to healthy donors, newly diagnosed patients reportedly had lower baseline TCR diversity, which was reported as lower still in relapsed/refractory patients. The drivers behind the repertoire differences, possibly disease activity or prior therapy, remain undefined. Excluded were patients who started nivolumab under 1 year after ASCT, a group that had lower diversity.

Germline V gene lookup returns CDR1 KGHSH and CDR2 LQKENI. The CDR3 has 12 amino acids. The germline V and J ends were trimmed by 4 bases and 5 bases, with 9 bases remaining between them. Following autologous stem cell transplantation, relapse occurred in every patient, and exposure to brentuximab vedotin varied. The receptor's source is a human donor with classical Hodgkin lymphoma. The chain has TRBV18 and TRBJ2-7; either TRBD1 or TRBD2 may fit D (5 bases each). Sequenced material: peripheral blood mononuclear cells (PBMCs), taken at baseline. The CDR3 loop reads CASSQRGDEQYF. Here the CDR3 DNA reads TGTGCCAGCTCACAGAGGGGTGACGAGCAGTACTTC.